One and the same sample provided the 18 T cell receptor beta chains below, sequenced in a study of Graves' ophthalmopathy and Graves' hyperthyroidism. TCR beta CDR3 amplification used RNA transcripts. HTBI primers primed a first-round RT-PCR, and a second-round multiplex PCR followed. One entry per CDR3 protein, called by TCRdb with MiXCR from the multiplex PCR reads. The data contain around 670,000 distinct CDR3 sequences, roughly two fifths of them singletons. The sample comprised peripheral blood. The receptors shown here come from an adult man with Graves' ophthalmopathy.

The chain links TRBV29-1 to TRBJ1-2; D gene unclear. Looked up from germline, CDR1 is SQVTM and CDR2 is ANQGSEA. V lost 8 bases, J lost 3 bases, and 10 bases lay in between. The CDR3 is 11 residues long. The DNA for the CDR3 is TGCAGCAAACTACCAGACTATGGCTACACCTTC. It encodes CSKLPDYGYTF.

The chain links TRBV20-1 to TRBJ1-5, with TRBD1 identical over 8 bases. Germline values: CDR1 DFQATT, CDR2 SNEGSKA (reference sequence). V was pared by 3 bases and J by 5 bases, with 3 bases of the junction left unmatched. The CDR3 is 13 amino acids. CDR3 region: CSARTGVDQPQHF. The CDR3 region has the DNA TGCAGTGCTAGGACAGGGGTAGATCAGCCCCAGCATTTT.

On this clonotype: The junction does not match germline at one end; this may be a read error. V and J are TRBV7-2 and TRBJ2-5, with D unclear. The CDR3 is 15 amino acids. In germline, CDR1 is SGHTA, CDR2 FQGNSA. CDR3 DNA: TGTGCCAGCAGCGCAAAATACCGGAGCCAAGAGATCCAGTACTTC. Protein: CASSAKYRSQEIQYF.

There are a few counts of this clonotype. The chain employs TRBV9 and TRBJ1-1, with D possibly TRBD1 on 5 matching bases. Per the germline V gene, CDR1 is SGDLS and CDR2 is YYNGEE. The CDR3 has 13 amino acids. Trimming shortened V by 2 bases and J by 5 bases, and 10 bases separated the two germline ends. The CDR3 sequence is CASSVAGRTEAFF. In DNA form, the CDR3 reads TGTGCCAGCAGCGTTGCAGGGAGGACTGAAGCTTTCTTT.

V and J are TRBV7-9 and TRBJ1-1, with no clear D. CDR1 and CDR2 (germline): SEHNR, FQNEAQ (reference sequence). The CDR3 consists of 13 residues. V shed 2 bases and J shed 5 bases, with 9 bases lying between them. The CDR3 DNA is TGTGCCAGCAGCTTAATAGGTTGGACTGAAGCTTTCTTT. Amino acid sequence: CASSLIGWTEAFF.

This clonotype was seen many times. The gene calls are TRBV2 and TRBJ2-7, with 10 bases lining up with TRBD2. Germline V gene lookup returns CDR1 SNHLY and CDR2 FYNNEI. With V trimmed by 6 bases and J by 2 bases, 7 bases remained unmatched. The CDR3 spans 15 residues. The CDR3 loop reads CASSLVAGGTYEQYF. The DNA of the CDR3 is TGTGCCAGCAGCCTCGTAGCGGGAGGAACCTACGAGCAGTACTTC.

The chain uses TRBV15 and TRBJ1-1; 11 nucleotides line up with TRBD1. V dropped 8 bases and J dropped 5; count of bases not matched to a gene: 4. CDR1 and CDR2 (germline): LNHNV, YYDKDF (reference sequence). The CDR3 extends over 13 amino acids. CDR3 region: CATVGTGGTEAFF. The CDR3 nucleotides are TGTGCCACCGTTGGGACAGGGGGGACTGAAGCTTTCTTT.

This clonotype has at least ten counts. The rearrangement uses TRBV29-1 and TRBJ1-1; no definite D call. V lost 4 bases and J 2 bases, leaving 11 bases between the germline ends. The length of the CDR3 is 13 residues. Germline V gives CDR1 SQVTM, CDR2 ANQGSEA. This CDR3 is CSVGFRVNTEAFF. The CDR3 nucleotides read TGCAGCGTTGGGTTTAGAGTTAACACTGAAGCTTTCTTT.

This clonotype has a count of ten or more. The chain uses TRBV29-1 and TRBJ1-2, with 7 bases fitting TRBD1. This CDR3 comprises 11 residues. Germline V lookup: CDR1 SQVTM, CDR2 ANQGSEA. With 7 bases clipped from V and 7 bases from J, the junction kept 6 bases outside the gene matches. CDR3: CSGQTGAGYTF. The CDR3 bases are TGCAGCGGCCAAACAGGGGCTGGCTACACCTTC.

The V call is TRBV2, the J call TRBJ2-5; 8 nucleotides align to TRBD2. This CDR3 region has 13 residues. V shed 8 bases and J 14 bases; nucleotides not matched to a gene: 16. CDR1 and CDR2 from the germline V gene are SNHLY and FYNNEI. The CDR3: CASGQGPGGGSYF. In nucleotides, the CDR3 is TGTGCCAGCGGGCAGGGCCCCGGGGGGGGTTCTTACTTC.

The chain links TRBV9 to TRBJ2-7, with D perhaps TRBD1 (6 bases). Germline loops: CDR1 SGDLS, CDR2 YYNGEE. The CDR3 runs to 15 residues. Trimming shortened V by 4 bases and J by 4 bases, and 18 bases separated the two germline ends. CDR3: CASSQDPQGFYEQYF. CDR3 nucleotide sequence: TGTGCCAGCAGCCAAGATCCGCAGGGGTTTTACGAGCAGTACTTC.

This clonotype was detected many times. The J gene is TRBJ2-2, the V gene TRBV19; D ambiguous. Between the trimmed V and J ends, which lost 7 bases and 2 bases, there was a span of 8 bases. The CDR3 sequence is 13 residues long. CDR1 LNHDA and CDR2 SQIVND come from the germline V gene (reference sequence). The chain's CDR3 is CASTDVNTGELFF. DNA for the CDR3: TGTGCCAGTACCGACGTTAACACCGGGGAGCTGTTTTTT. The full variable domain, its missing parts supplied by reference TRBV19 and TRBJ2-2, is DGGITQSPKYLFRKEGQNVTLSCEQNLNHDAMYWYRQDPGQGLRLIYYSQIVNDFQKGDIAEGYSVSREKKESFPLTVTSAQKNPTAFYLCASTDVNTGELFFGEGSRLTVL.

V usage is TRBV9 and J usage is TRBJ1-2, with TRBD1 matching over 8 bases. Germline V gene sequence: CDR1 SGDLS, CDR2 YYNGEE. The CDR3 extends over 13 amino acids. V lost 5 bases and J lost 6; bases outside the gene matches: 6. The CDR3, as DNA: TGTGCCAGCAGTCTGTCGACAGGGGATGGCTACACCTTC. Amino acid sequence: CASSLSTGDGYTF. Filled out from reference TRBV9 and TRBJ1-2, the complete variable domain reads DSGVTQTPKHLITATGQRVTLRCSPRSGDLSVYWYQQSLDQGLQFLIQYYNGEERAKGNILERFSAQQFPDLHSELNLSSLELGDSALYFCASSLSTGDGYTFGSGTRLTVV.

This sequence joins TRBV6-6 and TRBJ2-5; 10 positions match TRBD2. V was pared by 0 bases and J by 3 bases, with 1 base of the junction left unmatched. The CDR3 covers 15 residues. Per the germline V gene, CDR1 is MNHNY and CDR2 is SVGAGI (reference sequence). CDR3 sequence: CASSYSLAGEETQYF. CDR3 nucleotides: TGTGCCAGCAGTTACTCGCTAGCGGGGGAAGAGACCCAGTACTTC.

The V call is TRBV2, the J call TRBJ2-2; tentative D call: TRBD1 (6 bases). This CDR3 spans 14 amino acids. V gave up 7 bases and J gave up 4 bases, with 13 bases separating them. Germline assignment: CDR1 SNHLY and CDR2 FYNNEI. Here the CDR3 DNA reads TGTGCCAGCATAGGTGAAGGGGGCACCGGGGAGCTGTTTTTT. As protein: CASIGEGGTGELFF.

This CDR3 reads CARTRQGNYGYTF. As DNA, the CDR3 is TGTGCCAGGACGCGGCAGGGGAACTATGGCTACACCTTC. The chain carries TRBV2 and TRBJ1-2, with a tentative D call TRBD1 (6 bases). Per the germline V gene, CDR1 is SNHLY and CDR2 is FYNNEI. The ends were cut back, 9 bases at V and 2 bases at J, with 13 bases in the middle. The CDR3 totals 13 residues. Combining the CDR3 with reference TRBV2 and TRBJ1-2 gives the whole variable domain EPEVTQTPSHQVTQMGQEVILRCVPISNHLYFYWYRQILGQKVEFLVSFYNNEISEKSEIFDDQFSVERPDGSNFTLKIRSTKLEDSAMYFCARTRQGNYGYTFGSGTRLTVV.

The rearrangement joins TRBV10-3 to TRBJ1-5; 9 bases are a match to TRBD1. V gave up 10 bases and J gave up 6 bases; unmatched junction bases: 25. Germline loops: CDR1 ENHRY, CDR2 SYGVKD. The CDR3 spans 19 residues. The CDR3 DNA reads as TGTGCCAGCATCTACAACCGGGACAGGGAGTTTTTAGGGGGTCAGCCCCAGCATTTT. It specifies CASIYNRDREFLGGQPQHF.

This clonotype was counted a single time. Being one base from a much bigger clone, this may be a read error. The rearrangement uses TRBV20-1 and TRBJ2-7; 15 bases map to TRBD2. Looked up from germline, CDR1 is DFQATT and CDR2 is SNEGSKA (reference sequence). The CDR3 spans 14 residues. The CDR3 loop reads CGATGLAGGYEQYF. The CDR3 nucleotides are TGCGGTGCTACGGGACTAGCGGGAGGCTACGAGCAGTACTTC.